These T cell receptor beta chains were read from a single sample in a study of OX40 agonist ivuxolimab in advanced cancers. Libraries were prepared by immunoSEQ multiplex PCR; TCRdb keeps only in-frame clonotypes and omits some of them. The sample lists about 98,000 clones; around nine tenths were seen once. The source material was CD4+ or CD8+ T cells sorted from blood, sampled in a trial of the OX40 agonist ivuxolimab. These receptors were collected from an adult with an advanced solid tumor such as melanoma, head and neck, liver or kidney cancer. The CDR3 runs from the conserved cysteine through the conserved F or W. The order of the fields is V gene, D gene, clone size, J gene, CDR3 protein, CDR3 DNA. The D gene is left open where the match is weak. Clone size is shown for a subset of rows, as once, few, many or a class of expanded clone.

TRBV7-7	.	.	TRBJ2-1	CASSPWDFGNEQFF	.
TRBV6-5	.	once	TRBJ1-1	CASSYDRMTAFF	TGTGCCAGCAGTTACGACAGGATGACAGCTTTCTTT
TRBV9	.	.	TRBJ2-3	CASSVESRTDTQYF	TGTGCCAGCAGCGTAGAATCCCGGACAGATACGCAGTATTTT
TRBV19	.	few	TRBJ1-1	CASSPSGLYTEAFF	TGTGCCAGTAGTCCTAGTGGACTCTACACTGAAGCTTTCTTT
TRBV19	.	few	TRBJ2-2	CASSIPELLGGELFF	TGTGCCAGTAGTATCCCCGAGCTTCTTGGGGGGGAGCTGTTTTTT
TRBV7-7	TRBD2	.	TRBJ2-1	CASSPGASGSLGEQFF	TGTGCTAGCAGCCCTGGGGCTAGCGGGAGTTTGGGTGAGCAGTTCTTC
TRBV6-6	.	.	TRBJ1-5	CASKRGNQPQHF	TGTGCCAGCAAGCGGGGGAATCAGCCCCAGCATTTT
TRBV6-1	.	.	TRBJ1-5	CASSEALGGQKPQHF	TGTGCCAGCAGTGAAGCGCTGGGCGGACAAAAGCCCCAGCATTTT
TRBV5-4	TRBD1	.	TRBJ2-1	CASSLGTGSHNEQFF	TGTGCCAGCAGCTTGGGGACAGGTTCTCACAATGAGCAGTTCTTC
TRBV27	TRBD1	.	TRBJ2-5	CASSIQRGRETQYF	TGTGCCAGCAGTATCCAAAGGGGGCGAGAGACCCAGTACTTC
TRBV30	.	.	TRBJ2-2	CAWNGQIGTGELFF	TGTGCCTGGAACGGACAGATTGGCACCGGGGAGCTGTTTTTT
TRBV10-3	.	.	TRBJ2-7	CAIRTPLSYEQYF	TGTGCCATCAGGACCCCCTTATCCTACGAGCAGTACTTC
TRBV11-2	.	.	TRBJ2-1	CASSLGVTLNEQFF	TGTGCCAGCAGCTTAGGAGTCACTCTCAATGAGCAGTTCTTC
TRBV7-3	.	.	TRBJ2-1	CASSPSDSTEQFF	TGTGCCAGCAGCCCTTCGGACTCCACCGAACAGTTCTTC
TRBV2	.	.	TRBJ1-2	CATRAAANYGYTF	TGTGCCACAAGGGCTGCGGCGAACTATGGCTACACCTTC
TRBV14	TRBD2	.	TRBJ2-1	CASSRWTSGNSEQFF	TGTGCCAGCAGCCGCTGGACTAGCGGGAATAGTGAGCAGTTCTTC
TRBV6-6	.	.	TRBJ2-1	CASSNYNEQFF	TGTGCCAGCAGTAATTACAATGAGCAGTTCTTC
TRBV2	.	.	TRBJ2-2	CASRAGGGNLGELFF	TGTGCCAGCAGGGCAGGGGGAGGAAACCTCGGGGAGCTGTTTTTT
TRBV29-1	.	.	TRBJ2-7	CSARTAAEEQYF	TGCAGCGCCCGGACCGCCGCGGAGGAGCAGTACTTC
TRBV4-3	TRBD1	.	TRBJ2-5	CASSQDSGQGEETQYF	TGCGCCAGCAGCCAAGATTCGGGACAGGGGGAAGAGACCCAGTACTTC
TRBV11-1	.	.	TRBJ1-1	CASSHPGGTEAFF	TGTGCCAGCAGCCACCCCGGGGGCACTGAAGCTTTCTTT
TRBV14	TRBD2	.	TRBJ2-5	CASSQRLAVERETQYF	TGTGCCAGCAGCCAGAGACTAGCGGTTGAGAGGGAGACCCAGTACTTC
TRBV7-2	TRBD1	.	TRBJ1-4	CASSPTGQSSTNEKLFF	TGTGCCAGCAGCCCGACGGGACAGAGCTCAACTAATGAAAAACTGTTTTTT
TRBV19	.	once	TRBJ2-5	CASNLPPRGARGETQYF	TGTGCCAGTAACCTGCCCCCCCGGGGGGCGCGGGGAGAGACCCAGTACTTC
TRBV28	.	.	TRBJ1-1	CASSPRGNTEAFF	TGTGCCAGCAGCCCCAGGGGCAACACTGAAGCTTTCTTT
TRBV5-1	.	.	TRBJ2-5	CASSWGVGTETQYF	TGCGCCAGCAGTTGGGGAGTGGGTACAGAGACCCAGTACTTC
TRBV18	TRBD1	.	TRBJ1-1	CASSQTRGQGITEAFF	TGTGCCAGCTCACAAACGCGGGGACAGGGAATCACTGAAGCTTTCTTT
TRBV19	TRBD1	.	TRBJ1-2	CASSSTPTGLYGYTF	TGTGCCAGTAGTAGTACACCGACAGGGCTCTATGGCTACACCTTC
TRBV9	TRBD1	.	TRBJ2-1	CASSVGTGGYEQFF	TGTGCCAGCAGCGTAGGGACAGGGGGCTATGAGCAGTTCTTC
TRBV12-2	.	few	TRBJ1-1	CASRLPKDLLNTEAFF	TGTGCAAGTCGCTTACCTAAGGACTTGCTGAACACTGAAGCTTTCTTT
TRBV6-1	TRBD1	.	TRBJ2-7	CASSEATGGLYEQYF	TGTGCCAGCAGTGAAGCGACAGGGGGCTTATACGAGCAGTACTTC
TRBV10-1	TRBD1	once	TRBJ2-3	CASSARTGGTDTQYF	TGCGCCAGCAGCGCCCGTACAGGGGGCACAGATACGCAGTATTTT
TRBV28	.	.	TRBJ1-5	CASSLTGKNDQPQHF	TGTGCCAGCAGTTTAACAGGGAAAAATGATCAGCCCCAGCATTTT
TRBV6-5	.	.	TRBJ1-6	CASSAQGAYNSPLHF	TGTGCCAGCAGCGCTCAGGGAGCCTATAATTCACCCCTCCACTTT
TRBV5-4	.	.	TRBJ2-1	CASSQGEGSYNEQFF	TGTGCCAGCAGCCAGGGGGAGGGCTCCTACAATGAGCAGTTCTTC
TRBV2	TRBD1	few	TRBJ1-6	CASRRTGGDFGALHF	TGTGCCAGCAGACGGACAGGGGGAGACTTCGGGGCCCTCCACTTT
TRBV5-4	TRBD1	.	TRBJ1-6	CASSSQGHNSPLHF	TGTGCCAGCAGCTCACAGGGGCATAATTCACCCCTCCACTTT
TRBV30	TRBD2	once	TRBJ2-1	CAWSVWTSSSQFF	TGTGCCTGGAGTGTCTGGACTAGCTCATCTCAGTTCTTC
TRBV2	TRBD1	few	TRBJ1-1	CASSSSGTANTEAFF	TGTGCCAGCAGTTCGTCCGGGACAGCGAACACTGAAGCTTTCTTT
TRBV28	.	.	TRBJ1-2	CASSYQENYGYTF	TGTGCCAGCAGTTACCAGGAGAACTATGGCTACACCTTC
TRBV9	TRBD1	.	TRBJ1-2	CASSGGQGFGYTF	TGTGCCAGCAGCGGGGGACAGGGATTCGGCTACACCTTC
TRBV19	TRBD1	.	TRBJ2-1	CASSTRQGYYNEQFF	TGTGCCAGTAGTACCCGACAGGGGTACTACAATGAGCAGTTCTTC
TRBV6-1	.	.	TRBJ1-1	CASSEAGTYTEAFF	TGTGCCAGCAGTGAAGCAGGTACATACACTGAAGCTTTCTTT
TRBV7-8	.	.	TRBJ2-1	CASSRGLTNEQFF	TGTGCCAGCAGCCGTGGCTTGACTAATGAGCAGTTCTTC
TRBV25-1	.	.	TRBJ1-2	CATRTDNYGYTF	TGTGCCACCAGGACAGATAACTATGGCTACACCTTC
TRBV7-9	.	.	TRBJ2-2	CASSLESVNTGELFF	TGTGCCAGCAGCTTGGAATCGGTGAACACCGGGGAGCTGTTTTTT
TRBV18	.	.	TRBJ2-2	CASSRGPGAGTGELFF	TGTGCCAGCTCACGGGGGCCCGGGGCAGGTACCGGGGAGCTGTTTTTT
TRBV29-1	.	.	TRBJ1-5	CSVTEGGSNQPQHF	TGCAGCGTCACCGAAGGGGGGAGCAATCAGCCCCAGCATTTT
TRBV5-1	.	.	TRBJ2-3	CASSPLTGYDTDTQYF	TGCGCCAGCAGCCCTCTAACAGGCTATGACACAGATACGCAGTATTTT
TRBV28	.	.	TRBJ2-1	CASSFGSNEQFF	TGTGCCAGCAGTTTTGGCTCCAATGAGCAGTTCTTC
TRBV10-3	.	once	TRBJ1-2	CAISESGQGIYGYTF	TGTGCCATCAGTGAGTCGGGGCAGGGAATCTATGGCTACACCTTC
TRBV27	.	.	TRBJ1-2	CASSLRPRKTNYGYTF	TGTGCCAGCAGTTTACGCCCCAGGAAGACTAACTATGGCTACACCTTC
TRBV6-6	TRBD1	.	TRBJ2-7	CASSTVGQGANEQYF	TGTGCCAGCAGTACCGTCGGGCAGGGGGCCAACGAGCAGTACTTC
TRBV18	.	once	TRBJ1-1	CASSRIPSLRDSFMNTEAFF	TGTGCCAGCTCACGTATACCCTCTCTCCGAGACAGCTTTATGAACACTGAAGCTTTCTTT
TRBV5-1	.	.	TRBJ1-3	CASSLGHRESSGNTIYF	TGCGCCAGCAGCTTGGGACACCGGGAGAGCTCTGGAAACACCATATATTTT